This note documents a single T cell receptor (beta chain) sequence. Its target is unknown. This entry belongs to a study of OX40 agonist ivuxolimab in advanced cancers. Study-wide results and limits: Circulating CD4+ and CD8+ T cells showed clonal expansion by week 6 at 0.1 to 3.0 mg/kg.

This table comes from immunoSEQ multiplex PCR, and its TCRdb copy is limited to in-frame clones, with some not included. The sample shows tens of thousands of clones, 90% to 95% of them seen only once. The receptor was derived from an adult with an advanced solid tumor such as melanoma, head and neck, liver or kidney cancer. The sequencing here drew on CD4+ or CD8+ T cells sorted from blood, taken in a trial of the OX40 agonist ivuxolimab.

The CDR3 protein is CASSLGREDDQPQHF. CDR3 coding DNA: TGTGCCAGCAGTTTGGGCAGAGAAGATGATCAGCCCCAGCATTTT. This chain joins TRBV28 and TRBJ1-5; D gene uncertain. Germline V lookup: CDR1 MDHEN, CDR2 SYDVKM. The CDR3 extends over 15 amino acids. V gave up 3 bases and J gave up 5 bases, with 14 bases separating them.